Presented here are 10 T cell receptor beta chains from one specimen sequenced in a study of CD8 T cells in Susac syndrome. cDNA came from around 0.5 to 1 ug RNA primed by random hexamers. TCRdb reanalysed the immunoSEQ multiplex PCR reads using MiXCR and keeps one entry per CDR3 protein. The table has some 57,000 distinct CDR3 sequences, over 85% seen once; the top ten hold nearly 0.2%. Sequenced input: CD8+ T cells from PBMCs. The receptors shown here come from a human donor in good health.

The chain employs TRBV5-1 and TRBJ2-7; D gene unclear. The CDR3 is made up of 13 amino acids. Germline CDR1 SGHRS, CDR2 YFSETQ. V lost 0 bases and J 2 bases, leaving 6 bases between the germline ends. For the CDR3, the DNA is TGCGCCAGCAGCTTGGCTGACACCTACGAGCAGTACTTC. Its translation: CASSLADTYEQYF.

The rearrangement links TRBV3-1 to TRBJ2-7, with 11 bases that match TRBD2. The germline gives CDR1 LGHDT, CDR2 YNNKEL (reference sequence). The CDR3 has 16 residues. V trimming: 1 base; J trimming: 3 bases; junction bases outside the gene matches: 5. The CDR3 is CASSQAGLAVSYEQYF. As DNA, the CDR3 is TGTGCCAGCAGCCAAGCGGGACTAGCGGTGAGCTACGAGCAGTACTTC.

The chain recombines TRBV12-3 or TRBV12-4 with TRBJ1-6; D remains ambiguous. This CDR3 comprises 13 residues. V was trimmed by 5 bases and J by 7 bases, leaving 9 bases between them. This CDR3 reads CASSVGRNSPLHF. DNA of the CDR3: TGTGCCAGCAGTGTGGGTCGGAATTCACCCCTCCACTTT.

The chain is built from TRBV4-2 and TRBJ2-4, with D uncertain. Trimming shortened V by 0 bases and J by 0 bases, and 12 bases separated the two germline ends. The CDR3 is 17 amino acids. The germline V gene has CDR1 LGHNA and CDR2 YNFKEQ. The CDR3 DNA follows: TGTGCCAGCAGCCAAGATCGTTCCGGAATAGCCAAAAACATTCAGTACTTC. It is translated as CASSQDRSGIAKNIQYF.

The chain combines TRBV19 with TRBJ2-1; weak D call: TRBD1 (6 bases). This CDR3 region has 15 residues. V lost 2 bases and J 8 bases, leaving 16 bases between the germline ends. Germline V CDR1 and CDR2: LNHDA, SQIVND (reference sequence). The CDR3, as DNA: TGTGCCAGTAGTATACTGGGCAGGGGTGTCGATGAGCAGTTCTTC. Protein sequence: CASSILGRGVDEQFF.

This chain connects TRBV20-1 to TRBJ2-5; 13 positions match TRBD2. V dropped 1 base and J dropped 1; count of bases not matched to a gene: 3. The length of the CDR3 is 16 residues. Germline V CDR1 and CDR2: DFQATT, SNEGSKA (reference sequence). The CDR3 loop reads CSARGLAGGPQETQYF. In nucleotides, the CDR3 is TGCAGTGCTAGAGGACTAGCGGGGGGACCCCAAGAGACCCAGTACTTC.

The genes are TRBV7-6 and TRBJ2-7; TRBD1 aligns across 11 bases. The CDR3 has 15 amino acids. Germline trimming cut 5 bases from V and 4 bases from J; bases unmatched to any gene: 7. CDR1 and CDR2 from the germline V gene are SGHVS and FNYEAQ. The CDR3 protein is CASSRTGGGWYEQYF. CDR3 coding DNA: TGTGCCAGCAGCCGGACAGGGGGCGGGTGGTACGAGCAGTACTTC.

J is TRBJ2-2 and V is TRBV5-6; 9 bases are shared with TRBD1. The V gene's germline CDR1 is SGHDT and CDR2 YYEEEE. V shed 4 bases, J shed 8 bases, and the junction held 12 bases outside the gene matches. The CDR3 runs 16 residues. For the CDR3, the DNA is TGTGCCAGCAGCGACGACCTGGGACAGGGTACGGGGGAGCTGTTTTTT. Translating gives CASSDDLGQGTGELFF.

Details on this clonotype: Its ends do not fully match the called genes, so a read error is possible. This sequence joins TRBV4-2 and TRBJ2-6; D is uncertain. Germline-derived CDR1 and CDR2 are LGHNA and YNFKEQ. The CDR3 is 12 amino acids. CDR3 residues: CAGSSGANVLTF. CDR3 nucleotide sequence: TGTGCCGGCAGCAGTGGGGCCAACGTCCTGACTTTC.

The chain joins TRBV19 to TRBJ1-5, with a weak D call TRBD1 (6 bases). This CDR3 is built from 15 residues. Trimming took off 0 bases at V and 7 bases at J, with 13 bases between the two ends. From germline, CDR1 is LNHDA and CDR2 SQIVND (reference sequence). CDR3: CASSIETGPGQPQHF. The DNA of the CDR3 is TGTGCCAGTAGTATAGAAACAGGGCCAGGGCAGCCCCAGCATTTT. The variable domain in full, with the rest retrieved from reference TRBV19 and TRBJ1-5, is DGGITQSPKYLFRKEGQNVTLSCEQNLNHDAMYWYRQDPGQGLRLIYYSQIVNDFQKGDIAEGYSVSREKKESFPLTVTSAQKNPTAFYLCASSIETGPGQPQHFGDGTRLSIL.